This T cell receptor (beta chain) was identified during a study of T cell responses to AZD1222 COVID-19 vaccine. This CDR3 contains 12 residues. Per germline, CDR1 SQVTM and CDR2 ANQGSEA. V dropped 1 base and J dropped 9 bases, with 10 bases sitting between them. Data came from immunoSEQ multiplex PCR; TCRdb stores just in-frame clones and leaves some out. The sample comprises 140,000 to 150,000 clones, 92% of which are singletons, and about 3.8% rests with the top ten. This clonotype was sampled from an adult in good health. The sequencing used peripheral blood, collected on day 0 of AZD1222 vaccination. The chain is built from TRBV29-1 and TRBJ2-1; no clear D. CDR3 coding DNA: TGCAGCGTTGAAGTATCCAGCCTTGAGCAGTTCTTC. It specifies CSVEVSSLEQFF.